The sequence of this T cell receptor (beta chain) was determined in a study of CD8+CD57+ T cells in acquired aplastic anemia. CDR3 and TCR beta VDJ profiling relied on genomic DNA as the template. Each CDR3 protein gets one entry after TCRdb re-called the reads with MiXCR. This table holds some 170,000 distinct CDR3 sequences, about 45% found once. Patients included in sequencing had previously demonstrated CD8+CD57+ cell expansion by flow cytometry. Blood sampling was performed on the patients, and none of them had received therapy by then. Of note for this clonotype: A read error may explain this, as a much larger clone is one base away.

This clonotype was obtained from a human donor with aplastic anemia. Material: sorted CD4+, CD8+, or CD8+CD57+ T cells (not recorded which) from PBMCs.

The CDR3 loop reads CASSLDLVRSGDTIYF. The CDR3, as DNA: TGCGCCAGCAGCTTGGATCTGGTACGCTCTGGAGACACCATATATTTT. The chain uses TRBV5-1 and TRBJ1-3, with unresolved D. The CDR3 consists of 16 residues. From germline, CDR1 is SGHRS and CDR2 YFSETQ. The complete variable domain, with remaining parts taken from reference TRBV5-1 and TRBJ1-3, reads KAGVTQTPRYLIKTRGQQVTLSCSPISGHRSVSWYQQTPGQGLQFLFEYFSETQRNKGNFPGRFSGRQFSNSRSEMNVSTLELGDSALYLCASSLDLVRSGDTIYFGEGSWLTVV.